This T cell receptor beta chain was recorded in a study of cytotoxic CD8 clonotypes in ibrutinib-treated CLL. Some clones are missing from TCRdb's copy, which holds only in-frame ones; the method was immunoSEQ multiplex PCR. The repertoire includes about 310,000 clones, about 80% of them detected once, and about 6.3% sits in the top ten. Germline loops: CDR1 SGHDT, CDR2 YYEEEE. The V gene lost 1 base and the J gene lost 4 bases, with 14 bases spanning the gap. The CDR3 has 16 residues. The starting material was PBMCs, obtained before ibrutinib treatment. The receptor was isolated from a human donor with chronic lymphocytic leukemia. This rearrangement joins TRBV5-6 to TRBJ2-2; D is possibly TRBD1 or TRBD2 (7 bases each). The CDR3 region is CASSLYDREGTGELFF. CDR3 nucleotide sequence: TGTGCCAGCAGCTTGTATGACAGGGAGGGCACCGGGGAGCTGTTTTTT.